The next 32 T cell receptor beta chains were all read from a single sample in a study of a mutant IDH1 vaccine in newly diagnosed glioma. The table came from immunoSEQ multiplex PCR; TCRdb's copy has only in-frame clones and leaves some out. Of around 87,000 clones in the sample, about 83% were seen once. Time point denoted: baseline, week 1 (first vaccination visit). As for treatment: pre-vaccination baseline after standard-of-care therapy. Source: PBMCs, taken from a glioma patient treated with radiotherapy, temozolomide or both. Source of these receptors: a woman aged 45-65 years with glioma.

The J gene is TRBJ2-3, the V gene TRBV7-2; D perhaps matches TRBD2 (6 bases). The length of the CDR3 is 13 residues. In germline, CDR1 is SGHTA, CDR2 FQGNSA. The V end lost 6 bases, the J end lost 5 bases, and 12 bases lay between the germline ends. In DNA form, the CDR3 reads TGTGCCAGCAGGGAGGGGCCGAAAGATACGCAGTATTTT. As protein: CASREGPKDTQYF.

As DNA, the CDR3 is TGCGCCAGCAGCGTAGGAGGGACAGGGCCGATGAACACTGAAGCTTTCTTT. This codes for CASSVGGTGPMNTEAFF. The chain links TRBV5-1 to TRBJ1-1, with 9 bases fitting TRBD1. The CDR3 length is 17 residues. CDR1 and CDR2 (germline): SGHRS, YFSETQ. Trimming took 4 bases from V and 0 from J; bases not matched to a gene: 10. The full variable domain, its missing parts supplied by reference TRBV5-1 and TRBJ1-1, is KAGVTQTPRYLIKTRGQQVTLSCSPISGHRSVSWYQQTPGQGLQFLFEYFSETQRNKGNFPGRFSGRQFSNSRSEMNVSTLELGDSALYLCASSVGGTGPMNTEAFFGQGTRLTVV.

The chain has TRBV5-6 and TRBJ1-1; D is perhaps TRBD1 (6 bases). Germline V gene sequence: CDR1 SGHDT, CDR2 YYEEEE. The CDR3 sequence is 16 residues long. With 1 base removed from V and 1 base from J, the gap between germline ends came to 14 bases. This chain's CDR3 is CASSLYSSGQNTEAFF. As DNA, the CDR3 is TGTGCCAGCAGCTTGTACTCATCGGGACAGAACACTGAAGCTTTCTTT. Together with reference TRBV5-6 and TRBJ1-1, the CDR3 gives the full variable domain: DAGVTQSPTHLIKTRGQQVTLRCSPKSGHDTVSWYQQALGQGPQFIFQYYEEEERQRGNFPDRFSGHQFPNYSSELNVNALLLGDSALYLCASSLYSSGQNTEAFFGQGTRLTVV.

The J gene is TRBJ2-3, the V gene TRBV30; tentatively, D is TRBD1 (5 bases). The V end was cut by 2 bases, the J end by 6 bases, with 6 bases between. The length of the CDR3 is 11 residues. The germline V gene encodes CDR1 GTSNPN and CDR2 SVGIG (reference sequence). This CDR3 is CAWSKGDTQYF. The CDR3 coding sequence is TGTGCCTGGAGTAAGGGGGATACGCAGTATTTT.

The V call is TRBV9, the J call TRBJ2-5; 8 bases align to TRBD2. Germline loops: CDR1 SGDLS, CDR2 YYNGEE. The junction had 6 bases not matched to a gene; V was cut back by 0 bases and J by 2 bases. The CDR3 is 16 residues long. The CDR3 here is CASSVGPGGRQETQYF. For the CDR3, the DNA is TGTGCCAGCAGCGTAGGACCGGGGGGGCGGCAAGAGACCCAGTACTTC.

The V gene is TRBV25-1, the J gene TRBJ1-2; no clear D gene. CDR3 length equals 13 residues. From germline, CDR1 is MGHDK and CDR2 SYGVNS. Trimming took 3 bases from V and 4 from J, leaving 9 bases between them. Here the CDR3 reads CASSDNTIYGYTF. CDR3 sequence (DNA): TGTGCCAGCAGTGACAACACAATCTATGGCTACACCTTC.

V and J are TRBV7-9 and TRBJ2-7, with a tentative D call TRBD2 (7 bases). Germline CDR1 reads SEHNR; CDR2 reads FQNEAQ (reference sequence). Trimming stripped 5 bases from V and 5 bases from J, with 16 bases between. This CDR3 region has 14 residues. CDR3: CASSPTGGLDEQYF. CDR3 bases: TGTGCCAGCAGCCCTACCGGGGGGCTTGACGAGCAGTACTTC.

This chain links TRBV27 with TRBJ1-2, with D maybe TRBD1 (5 bases). V was shortened by 2 bases and J by 6 bases, with 16 bases between the two germline ends. Germline lookup yields CDR1 MNHEY and CDR2 SMNVEV (reference sequence). The CDR3 is made up of 15 amino acids. The CDR3 coding sequence is TGTGCCAGCAGTTTAATGGGACGTAGTATAGATGGCTACACCTTC. Translation: CASSLMGRSIDGYTF.

The chain is built from TRBV19 and TRBJ1-1; D is unresolved. The germline V gene has CDR1 LNHDA and CDR2 SQIVND (reference sequence). With 11 bases removed from V and 5 bases from J, the gap between germline ends came to 18 bases. CDR3 length: 13 amino acids. Here the CDR3 DNA reads TGTGCCTCCGGCCTCGGGGTCGGGACTGAAGCTTTCTTT. The encoded protein is CASGLGVGTEAFF.

V gene TRBV9 combines with J gene TRBJ2-5, with D possibly called TRBD1 or TRBD2 (6 bases each). Looked up from germline, CDR1 is SGDLS and CDR2 is YYNGEE. The CDR3 consists of 14 residues. Trimming took 0 bases from V and 4 from J, leaving 10 bases between them. For the CDR3, the DNA is TGTGCCAGCAGCGTAGAGGGGGGCTCAGAGACCCAGTACTTC. It yields the protein CASSVEGGSETQYF. The full variable domain, its missing parts supplied by reference TRBV9 and TRBJ2-5, is DSGVTQTPKHLITATGQRVTLRCSPRSGDLSVYWYQQSLDQGLQFLIQYYNGEERAKGNILERFSAQQFPDLHSELNLSSLELGDSALYFCASSVEGGSETQYFGPGTRLLVL.

This rearrangement joins TRBV27 to TRBJ2-6; TRBD2 is a possible D gene (5 bases). This CDR3 comprises 16 residues. The ends were cut back, 6 bases at V and 0 bases at J, with 12 bases in the middle. CDR1 and CDR2 from the germline V gene are MNHEY and SMNVEV (reference sequence). The CDR3 is CASSEGEFSGANVLTF. The CDR3 DNA reads TGTGCCAGCAGCGAGGGAGAATTCTCTGGGGCCAACGTCCTGACTTTC.

The gene calls are TRBV7-8 and TRBJ1-6, with a weak D call TRBD1 (5 bases). V lost 5 bases and J 3 bases, leaving 8 bases between the germline ends. The V gene's germline CDR1 is SGHVS and CDR2 FQNEAQ. The CDR3 covers 14 residues. This CDR3 reads CASSADSYNSPLHF. For the CDR3, the DNA is TGTGCCAGCAGCGCCGACAGCTATAATTCACCCCTCCACTTT.

This clone appeared a few times. V and J are TRBV7-9 and TRBJ1-1; D unclear. Germline-derived CDR1 and CDR2 are SEHNR and FQNEAQ (reference sequence). V lost 1 base, J lost 8 bases, and 11 bases lay in between. This CDR3 is built from 13 residues. The CDR3 region has the DNA TGTGCCAGCAGCTTAGAGGAGCAGAGAGAAGCTTTCTTT. It translates to CASSLEEQREAFF.

This chain connects TRBV5-1 to TRBJ1-2; 8 bases align to TRBD1. This CDR3 comprises 16 residues. Unmatched junction bases numbered 9, after V lost 3 bases and J lost 2 bases. Germline CDR1 is SGHRS and CDR2 is YFSETQ. The CDR3 coding sequence is TGCGCCAGCAGCTGGGGGGCAGGGGGCGCAAACTATGGCTACACCTTC. Protein product: CASSWGAGGANYGYTF.

The chain links TRBV2 to TRBJ1-3; maybe TRBD1 (5 bases). In germline, CDR1 is SNHLY, CDR2 FYNNEI. The CDR3 runs 14 residues. Deletions cut 10 bases from V and 0 bases from J, with 13 bases between. In nucleotides, the CDR3 is TGTGCCACCTCGGACACCTTCTCTGGAAACACCATATATTTT. Its translation is CATSDTFSGNTIYF.

This clone occurred a few times. V usage is TRBV30 and J usage is TRBJ1-2; D gene uncertain. V lost 4 bases, J lost 2 bases, and 5 bases lay in between. This CDR3 spans 11 amino acids. Per germline, CDR1 GTSNPN and CDR2 SVGIG (reference sequence). CDR3 residues: CAWTTNYGYTF. In DNA form, the CDR3 reads TGTGCCTGGACAACAAACTATGGCTACACCTTC.

V usage is TRBV2 and J usage is TRBJ2-7, with D possibly matching TRBD1 (5 bases). Trimming stripped 6 bases from V and 4 bases from J, with 13 bases between. The CDR3 contains 13 residues. Germline CDR1 SNHLY, CDR2 FYNNEI. The CDR3 bases are TGTGCCAGCAGCAGGACATATGCTTACGAGCAGTACTTC. Its translation: CASSRTYAYEQYF.

The V call is TRBV5-1, the J call TRBJ2-6; D is undetermined. CDR1 and CDR2 from the germline V gene are SGHRS and YFSETQ. The CDR3 loop spans 17 amino acids. The V and J ends lost 7 bases and 5 bases respectively, with 22 bases between them. CDR3 protein: CASPIDGSQSRANVLTF. The CDR3, as DNA: TGCGCCAGCCCTATAGACGGTTCACAAAGTCGGGCCAACGTCCTGACTTTC.

Concerning this clone itself: Other DNA sequences in this specimen translate into the identical CDR3. This rearrangement joins TRBV2 to TRBJ1-1, with a tentative D call TRBD1 (5 bases). Germline loops: CDR1 SNHLY, CDR2 FYNNEI. The V end lost 8 bases, the J end lost 4 bases, and 8 bases lay between the germline ends. This CDR3 comprises 11 residues. CDR3 sequence (DNA): TGTGCCAGCTCGGGACGCACTGAAGCTTTCTTT. It is translated as CASSGRTEAFF. The full variable domain, completed using reference TRBV2 and TRBJ1-1, is EPEVTQTPSHQVTQMGQEVILRCVPISNHLYFYWYRQILGQKVEFLVSFYNNEISEKSEIFDDQFSVERPDGSNFTLKIRSTKLEDSAMYFCASSGRTEAFFGQGTRLTVV.

This chain uses TRBV5-1 with TRBJ1-2, with D possibly being TRBD1 (6 bases). Trimming pared 2 bases from V and 0 bases from J, leaving 11 bases between. There are 15 residues in the CDR3. Per germline, CDR1 SGHRS and CDR2 YFSETQ. The CDR3 loop is CASSFSGGPNYGYTF. CDR3 nucleotides: TGCGCCAGCAGCTTCTCGGGGGGCCCTAACTATGGCTACACCTTC.

The rearrangement joins TRBV2 to TRBJ1-2, with 10 bases that match TRBD1. V trimming: 6 bases; J trimming: 7 bases; junction bases outside the gene matches: 8. In germline, CDR1 is SNHLY, CDR2 FYNNEI. This CDR3 comprises 14 residues. In nucleotides, the CDR3 is TGTGCCAGCAGGACCGGGACAGGGGCTCCTGGCTACACCTTC. Translating it yields CASRTGTGAPGYTF.

J is TRBJ2-5 and V is TRBV7-9; D gene uncertain. Per the germline V gene, CDR1 is SEHNR and CDR2 is FQNEAQ (reference sequence). The length of the CDR3 is 14 residues. V was clipped by 5 bases and J by 4 bases, with 14 bases between them. DNA for the CDR3: TGTGCCAGCAGCACGTCCATTAGTCGAGAGACCCAGTACTTC. Translated: CASSTSISRETQYF.

This chain connects TRBV6-5 to TRBJ2-3; D is unclear. The CDR3 length is 14 residues. CDR1 is MNHEY and CDR2 is SVGAGI in the germline V gene. Between the trimmed V and J ends, which lost 1 base and 0 bases, there was a span of 5 bases. The CDR3 DNA follows: TGTGCCAGCAGTTACTTGTCTAGCACAGATACGCAGTATTTT. Its translation: CASSYLSSTDTQYF.

The chain combines TRBV15 with TRBJ2-5; D is unresolved. The CDR3 length is 14 residues. Germline V gene data show CDR1 as LNHNV and CDR2 as YYDKDF (reference sequence). V lost 5 bases and J 1 base, leaving 11 bases between the germline ends. This CDR3 reads CATSPRWGQETQYF. The CDR3, as DNA: TGTGCCACCAGCCCTCGATGGGGCCAAGAGACCCAGTACTTC.

The genes are TRBV6-1 and TRBJ1-1; D is ambiguous. Germline V gene lookup returns CDR1 MNHNS and CDR2 SASEGT. CDR3 length equals 16 residues. V gave up 2 bases and J gave up 6 bases, with 19 bases separating them. Written as DNA, the CDR3 is TGTGCCAGCAGTGAACCCCCAAACCGCCGAGAGGCTGAAGCTTTCTTT. Translating gives CASSEPPNRREAEAFF.

V is TRBV5-1 and J is TRBJ1-2; perhaps TRBD1 as D (5 bases). This CDR3 spans 15 amino acids. Per the germline V gene, CDR1 is SGHRS and CDR2 is YFSETQ. The ends were cut back, 4 bases at V and 0 bases at J, with 13 bases in the middle. The CDR3 bases are TGCGCCAGCAGCCAGCAGGGAGGATCTAACTATGGCTACACCTTC. Translated: CASSQQGGSNYGYTF.

The CDR3 region is CASTKTGNTEAFF. The DNA of the CDR3 is TGTGCCAGCACTAAGACAGGGAACACTGAAGCTTTCTTT. The chain carries TRBV6-1 and TRBJ1-1; TRBD1 might be the D (6 bases). Germline V gives CDR1 MNHNS, CDR2 SASEGT. The V gene lost 7 bases and the J gene lost 1 base, with 10 bases spanning the gap. The CDR3 totals 13 residues.

The rearrangement links TRBV9 to TRBJ2-3; 7 bases match TRBD2. This CDR3 is built from 16 residues. CDR1 is SGDLS and CDR2 is YYNGEE in the germline V gene. With 2 bases clipped from V and 5 bases from J, the junction kept 11 bases outside the gene matches. The CDR3 spells CASSVSPGTNEDTQYF. The CDR3 nucleotides are TGTGCCAGCAGCGTCTCCCCAGGGACTAACGAAGATACGCAGTATTTT. The variable domain in full, with the rest retrieved from reference TRBV9 and TRBJ2-3, is DSGVTQTPKHLITATGQRVTLRCSPRSGDLSVYWYQQSLDQGLQFLIQYYNGEERAKGNILERFSAQQFPDLHSELNLSSLELGDSALYFCASSVSPGTNEDTQYFGPGTRLTVL.

The J gene is TRBJ1-5, the V gene TRBV27; D gene uncertain. Per germline, CDR1 MNHEY and CDR2 SMNVEV (reference sequence). V gave up 2 bases and J gave up 0 bases, with 11 bases separating them. This CDR3 comprises 16 residues. CDR3 nucleotide sequence: TGTGCCAGCAGTTTAAAAGGGCAGAGTAGCAATCAGCCCCAGCATTTT. Residues: CASSLKGQSSNQPQHF.

The V and J genes are TRBV6-1 and TRBJ1-1; 8 positions agree with TRBD1. This CDR3 has 12 residues. CDR1 is MNHNS and CDR2 is SASEGT in the germline V gene. The CDR3 DNA is TGTGCGGTGACAGGGGCAGCCCTCCCAGCTTTCTTT. Translation: CAVTGAALPAFF.

The chain joins TRBV20-1 to TRBJ2-1; no firm D call. The CDR3 contains 11 residues. CDR1 and CDR2 (germline): DFQATT, SNEGSKA (reference sequence). V was cut by 3 bases and J by 5 bases, with 5 bases left in between. The CDR3 DNA sequence: TGCAGTGCTAGTCTAAACAATGAGCAGTTCTTC. It translates to CSASLNNEQFF.

Here the CDR3 DNA reads TGTGCCAGCATCCAACAGGGGAGGGTCACTGAAGCTTTCTTT. It translates to CASIQQGRVTEAFF. This chain uses TRBV5-5 with TRBJ1-1, with TRBD1 identical over 7 bases. V dropped 6 bases and J dropped 4; count of bases not matched to a gene: 9. CDR3 length equals 14 residues. Germline lookup yields CDR1 SGHKS and CDR2 YYEKEE (reference sequence).